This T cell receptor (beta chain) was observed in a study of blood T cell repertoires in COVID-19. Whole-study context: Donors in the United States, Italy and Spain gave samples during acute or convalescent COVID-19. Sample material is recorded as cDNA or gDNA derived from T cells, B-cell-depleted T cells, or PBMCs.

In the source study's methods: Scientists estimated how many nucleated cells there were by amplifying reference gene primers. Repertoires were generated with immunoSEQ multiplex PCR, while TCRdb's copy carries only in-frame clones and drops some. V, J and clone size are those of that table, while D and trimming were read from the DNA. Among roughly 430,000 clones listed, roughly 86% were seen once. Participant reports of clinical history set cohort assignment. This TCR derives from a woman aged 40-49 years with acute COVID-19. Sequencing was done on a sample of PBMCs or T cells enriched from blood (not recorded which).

The CDR3 bases are TGTGCCAGTAGTTCCCCGGACAGAGTTAATCAGCCCCAGCATTTT. Protein sequence: CASSSPDRVNQPQHF. The chain couples TRBV19 to TRBJ1-5; D may be TRBD1 (6 bases). The V and J ends lost 5 bases and 4 bases respectively, with 15 bases between them. The CDR3 consists of 15 residues. The germline gives CDR1 LNHDA, CDR2 SQIVND (reference sequence).